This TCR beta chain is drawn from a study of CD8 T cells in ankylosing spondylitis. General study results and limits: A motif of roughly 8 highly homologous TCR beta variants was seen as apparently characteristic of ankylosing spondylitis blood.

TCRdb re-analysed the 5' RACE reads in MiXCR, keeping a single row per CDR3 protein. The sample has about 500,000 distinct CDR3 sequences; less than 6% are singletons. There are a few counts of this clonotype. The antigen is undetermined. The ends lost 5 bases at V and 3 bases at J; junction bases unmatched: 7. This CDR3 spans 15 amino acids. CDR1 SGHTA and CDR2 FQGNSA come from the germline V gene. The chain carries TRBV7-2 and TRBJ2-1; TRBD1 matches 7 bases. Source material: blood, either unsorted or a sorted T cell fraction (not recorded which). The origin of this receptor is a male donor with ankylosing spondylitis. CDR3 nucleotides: TGTGCCAGCAGCCGGGACAGTACAAACTACAATGAGCAGTTCTTC. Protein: CASSRDSTNYNEQFF.